Following are 14 T cell receptor beta chains from one sample sequenced in a study of CD8 T cells in ankylosing spondylitis. Notes on the study in general: Ankylosing spondylitis blood seemed to carry a telltale TCR beta motif made of several highly homologous variants.

No cognate antigen is known for these TCRs. Via MiXCR, TCRdb re-called the 5' RACE reads, giving one row per CDR3 protein. The sample records hundreds of thousands of distinct CDR3 sequences, roughly a sixth being singletons. Sequencing was performed on blood, either unsorted or a sorted T cell fraction (not recorded which). The receptors were sampled from a male donor with ankylosing spondylitis.

In DNA form, the CDR3 reads TGTGCCACCAGTGATGGGTTAGACAGGGGGAATCAGCCCCAGCATTTT. Protein: CATSDGLDRGNQPQHF. The rearrangement uses TRBV24-1 and TRBJ1-5; 9 bases fit TRBD1. The J segment lost 4 bases and the V segment lost 3 bases, leaving 6 bases of the junction unmatched. Germline CDR1 KGHDR, CDR2 SFDVKD. The CDR3 loop spans 16 amino acids.

This sequence joins TRBV5-6 and TRBJ2-2; D is possibly TRBD2 (5 bases). The CDR3 contains 16 residues. The V end lost 3 bases, the J end lost 1 base, and 13 bases lay between the germline ends. Germline V gene sequence: CDR1 SGHDT, CDR2 YYEEEE. CDR3 in amino acids: CASSSEEVWNTGELFF. The CDR3 nucleotides are TGTGCCAGCAGCTCGGAGGAGGTGTGGAACACCGGGGAGCTGTTTTTT.

There are a few counts of this clonotype. CDR3 residues: CASSYSSGMNNEQFF. CDR3 bases: TGTGCCAGCAGTTACTCGTCAGGTATGAACAATGAGCAGTTCTTC. The chain has TRBV6-5 and TRBJ2-1; no clear D gene. Deletions cut 0 bases from V and 5 bases from J, with 11 bases between. In germline, CDR1 is MNHEY, CDR2 SVGAGI. The CDR3 contains 15 residues.

Ten or more counts support this clonotype. The rearrangement uses TRBV12-3 or TRBV12-4 and TRBJ1-1; D call uncertain. The CDR3 consists of 14 residues. V lost 1 base, J lost 1 base, and 7 bases lay in between. CDR3 DNA sequence: TGTGCCAGCAGTTTAGGGTCGAGGAACACTGAAGCTTTCTTT. This encodes CASSLGSRNTEAFF.

This chain uses TRBV20-1 with TRBJ2-3; 16 bases fit TRBD2. The V gene end was trimmed by 3 bases and the J gene end by 4 bases; junction bases not matched to a gene: 10. From germline, CDR1 is DFQATT and CDR2 SNEGSKA (reference sequence). This CDR3 comprises 18 residues. CDR3 sequence: CSASLGGTSGRAADTQYF. In DNA, the CDR3 is TGCAGTGCTAGTTTGGGCGGGACTAGCGGGAGGGCCGCAGATACGCAGTATTTT.

This clonotype was seen many times. The gene calls are TRBV11-2 and TRBJ2-1; no reliable D call. CDR1 and CDR2 (germline): SGHAT, FQNNGV. V lost 2 bases and J 1 base, leaving 6 bases between the germline ends. The CDR3 runs to 14 residues. CDR3 protein: CASSLTTSYNEQFF. The CDR3 coding sequence is TGTGCCAGCAGCTTAACTACTTCCTACAATGAGCAGTTCTTC.

In its sample, this clonotype was seen many times. This rearrangement joins TRBV12-3 or TRBV12-4 to TRBJ2-3, with a weak D call TRBD2 (5 bases). Trimming shortened V by 6 bases and J by 11 bases, and 18 bases separated the two germline ends. The CDR3 sequence is 13 residues long. The CDR3 protein is CASSSSVSRGQYF. CDR3 coding DNA: TGTGCCAGCAGCTCGTCGGTATCACGGGGGCAGTATTTT.

The chain links TRBV20-1 to TRBJ2-3; D is possibly TRBD1 (6 bases). The germline V gene has CDR1 DFQATT and CDR2 SNEGSKA (reference sequence). Trimming shortened V by 6 bases and J by 3 bases, and 19 bases separated the two germline ends. CDR3 length equals 15 residues. This chain's CDR3 is CSARVPGATTDTQYF. The DNA of the CDR3 is TGCAGTGCGAGGGTTCCAGGGGCTACGACAGATACGCAGTATTTT.

The rearrangement links TRBV28 to TRBJ1-4; 9 bases fit TRBD1. Germline V gene lookup returns CDR1 MDHEN and CDR2 SYDVKM. J gave up 8 bases and V 2 bases, and 9 bases lay outside the gene matches. CDR3 length equals 16 residues. This CDR3 reads CASSLVPGTGKEKLFF. DNA for the CDR3: TGTGCCAGCAGTTTAGTCCCCGGGACAGGGAAAGAAAAACTGTTTTTT.

J is TRBJ1-1 and V is TRBV20-1, with 8 bases aligning to TRBD1. There are 12 residues in the CDR3. V lost 6 bases, J lost 6 bases, and 6 bases stayed unmatched. CDR1 DFQATT and CDR2 SNEGSKA come from the germline V gene (reference sequence). CDR3: CSARTGRPEAFF. CDR3 in DNA: TGCAGTGCAAGGACAGGGAGGCCTGAAGCTTTCTTT.

This clonotype was seen many times. The V gene is TRBV19, the J gene TRBJ1-1; 7 nucleotides agree with TRBD1. This CDR3 spans 11 amino acids. Losses at the gene ends were 9 bases for V and 5 bases for J; bases not matched to a gene: 3. CDR1 is LNHDA, CDR2 SQIVND, per germline (reference sequence). This CDR3 reads CASAQGTEAFF. The CDR3 DNA reads as TGTGCCAGCGCACAGGGGACTGAAGCTTTCTTT.

This chain links TRBV20-1 with TRBJ1-4, with D possibly TRBD1 on 6 matching bases. The germline V gene encodes CDR1 DFQATT and CDR2 SNEGSKA (reference sequence). V lost 4 bases, J lost 3 bases, and 15 bases lay in between. The CDR3 consists of 15 residues. DNA of the CDR3: TGCAGTGCTACCCCCGCGACAGGTGCTAATGAAAAACTGTTTTTT. Translation: CSATPATGANEKLFF.

This clonotype has more than one count but fewer than ten. The CDR3 DNA follows: TGTGCCAGCAGCTTAGACGGTAGCGGGGTTCAAGAGACCCAGTACTTC. It specifies CASSLDGSGVQETQYF. V and J are TRBV7-2 and TRBJ2-5, with 8 bases that match TRBD2. The CDR3 sequence is 16 residues long. Germline V lookup: CDR1 SGHTA, CDR2 FQGNSA. The trim removed 1 base at V and 2 bases at J, leaving 6 bases unmatched.

This clonotype is a singleton in its sample. This chain joins TRBV27 and TRBJ2-7; a weak D match, TRBD2 (6 bases). The CDR3 totals 14 residues. Germline assignment: CDR1 MNHEY and CDR2 SMNVEV (reference sequence). Deletions cut 3 bases from V and 3 bases from J, with 12 bases between. Here the CDR3 reads CASSFRAEGYEQYF. CDR3 DNA: TGTGCCAGCAGTTTCAGGGCGGAGGGCTACGAGCAGTACTTC.